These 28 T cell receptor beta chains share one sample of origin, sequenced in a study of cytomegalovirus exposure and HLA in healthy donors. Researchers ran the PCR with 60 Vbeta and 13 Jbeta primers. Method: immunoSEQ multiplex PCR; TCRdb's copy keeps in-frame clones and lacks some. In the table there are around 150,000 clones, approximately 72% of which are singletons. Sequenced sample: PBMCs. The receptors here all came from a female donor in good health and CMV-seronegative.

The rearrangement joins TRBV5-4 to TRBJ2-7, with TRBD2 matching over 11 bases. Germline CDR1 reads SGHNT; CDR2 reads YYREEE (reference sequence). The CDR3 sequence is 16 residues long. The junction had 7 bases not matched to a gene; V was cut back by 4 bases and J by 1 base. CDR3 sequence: CASSRGTSGSSYEQYF. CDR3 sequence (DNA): TGTGCCAGCAGCCGGGGGACTAGCGGTTCTTCCTACGAGCAGTACTTC.

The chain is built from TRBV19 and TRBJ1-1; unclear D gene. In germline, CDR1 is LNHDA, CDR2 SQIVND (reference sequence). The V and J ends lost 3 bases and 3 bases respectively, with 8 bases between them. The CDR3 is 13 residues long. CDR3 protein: CASSMWGDTEAFF. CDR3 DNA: TGTGCCAGTAGTATGTGGGGAGACACTGAAGCTTTCTTT.

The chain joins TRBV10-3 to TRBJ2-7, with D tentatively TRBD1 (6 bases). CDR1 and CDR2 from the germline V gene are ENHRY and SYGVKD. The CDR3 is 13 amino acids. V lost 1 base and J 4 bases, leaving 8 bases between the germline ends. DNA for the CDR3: TGTGCCATCAGTGAGTTGGGGGCGTACGAGCAGTACTTC. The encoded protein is CAISELGAYEQYF.

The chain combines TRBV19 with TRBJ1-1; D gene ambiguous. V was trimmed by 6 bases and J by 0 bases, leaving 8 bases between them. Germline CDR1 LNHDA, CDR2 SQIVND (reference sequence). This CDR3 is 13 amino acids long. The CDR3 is CASSTIMNTEAFF. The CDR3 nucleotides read TGTGCCAGTAGCACTATCATGAACACTGAAGCTTTCTTT. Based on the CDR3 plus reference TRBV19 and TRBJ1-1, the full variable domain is DGGITQSPKYLFRKEGQNVTLSCEQNLNHDAMYWYRQDPGQGLRLIYYSQIVNDFQKGDIAEGYSVSREKKESFPLTVTSAQKNPTAFYLCASSTIMNTEAFFGQGTRLTVV.

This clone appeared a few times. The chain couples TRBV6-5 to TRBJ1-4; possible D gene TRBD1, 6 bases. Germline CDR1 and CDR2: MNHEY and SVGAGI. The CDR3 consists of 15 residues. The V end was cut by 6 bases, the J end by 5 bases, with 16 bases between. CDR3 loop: CASRPVRGKNEKLFF. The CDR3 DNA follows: TGTGCCAGCAGGCCCGTGAGGGGGAAAAATGAAAAACTGTTTTTT.

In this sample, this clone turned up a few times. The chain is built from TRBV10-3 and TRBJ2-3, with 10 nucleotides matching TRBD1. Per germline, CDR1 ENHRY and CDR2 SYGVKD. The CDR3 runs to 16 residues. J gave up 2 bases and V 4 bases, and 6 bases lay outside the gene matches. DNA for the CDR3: TGTGCCATCAGTGGGATGACAGGGGGCAACACAGATACGCAGTATTTT. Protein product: CAISGMTGGNTDTQYF.

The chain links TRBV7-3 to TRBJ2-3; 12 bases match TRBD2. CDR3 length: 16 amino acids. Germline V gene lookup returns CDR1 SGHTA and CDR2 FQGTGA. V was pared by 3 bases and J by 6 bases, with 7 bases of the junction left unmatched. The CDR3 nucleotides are TGTGCCAGCAGCTTCAACCTAGCGGGGGGGACGGATACGCAGTATTTT. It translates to CASSFNLAGGTDTQYF.

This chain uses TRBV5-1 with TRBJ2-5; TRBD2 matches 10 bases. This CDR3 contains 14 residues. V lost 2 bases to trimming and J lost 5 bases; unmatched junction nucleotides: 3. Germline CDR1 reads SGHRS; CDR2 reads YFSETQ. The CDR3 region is CASSFLAGDETQYF. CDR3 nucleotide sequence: TGCGCCAGCAGCTTCCTAGCGGGGGATGAGACCCAGTACTTC.

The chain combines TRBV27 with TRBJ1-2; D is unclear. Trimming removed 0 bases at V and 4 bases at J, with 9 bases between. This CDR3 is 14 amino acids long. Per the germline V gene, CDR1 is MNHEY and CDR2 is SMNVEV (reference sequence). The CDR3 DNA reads TGTGCCAGCAGTTTATCCCCCCACGGCTATGGCTACACCTTC. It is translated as CASSLSPHGYGYTF.

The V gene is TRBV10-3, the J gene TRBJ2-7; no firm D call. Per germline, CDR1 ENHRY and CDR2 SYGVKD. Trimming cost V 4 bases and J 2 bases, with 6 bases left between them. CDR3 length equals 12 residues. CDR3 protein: CAISGSTYEQYF. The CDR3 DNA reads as TGTGCCATCAGTGGTTCTACCTACGAGCAGTACTTC.

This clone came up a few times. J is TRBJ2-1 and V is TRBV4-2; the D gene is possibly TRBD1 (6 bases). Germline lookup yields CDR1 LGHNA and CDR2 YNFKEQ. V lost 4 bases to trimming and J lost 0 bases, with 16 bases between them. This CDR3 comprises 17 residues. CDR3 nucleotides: TGTGCCAGCAGCCTACGCGGAAGGGACAACTCCTACAATGAGCAGTTCTTC. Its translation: CASSLRGRDNSYNEQFF.

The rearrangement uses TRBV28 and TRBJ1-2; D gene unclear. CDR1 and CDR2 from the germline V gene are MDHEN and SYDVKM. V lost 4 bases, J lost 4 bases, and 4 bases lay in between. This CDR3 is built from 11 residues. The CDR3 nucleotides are TGTGCCAGCAGTTGGGCCTATGGCTACACCTTC. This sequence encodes CASSWAYGYTF.

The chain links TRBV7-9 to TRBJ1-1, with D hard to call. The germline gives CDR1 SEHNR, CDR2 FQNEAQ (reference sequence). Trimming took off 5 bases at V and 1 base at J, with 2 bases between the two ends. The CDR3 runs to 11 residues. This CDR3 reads CASSRNTEAFF. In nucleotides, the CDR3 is TGTGCCAGCAGCCGGAACACTGAAGCTTTCTTT. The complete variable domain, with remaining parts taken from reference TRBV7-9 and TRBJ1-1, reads DTGVSQNPRHKITKRGQNVTFRCDPISEHNRLYWYRQTLGQGPEFLTYFQNEAQLEKSRLLSDRFSAERPKGSFSTLEIQRTEQGDSAMYLCASSRNTEAFFGQGTRLTVV.

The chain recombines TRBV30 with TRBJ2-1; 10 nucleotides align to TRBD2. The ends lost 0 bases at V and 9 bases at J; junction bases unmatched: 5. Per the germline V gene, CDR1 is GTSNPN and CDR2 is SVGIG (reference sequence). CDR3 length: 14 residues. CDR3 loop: CAWSVGLAGVEQFF. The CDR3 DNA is TGTGCCTGGAGTGTCGGGCTAGCGGGAGTTGAGCAGTTCTTC.

The CDR3 coding sequence is TGTGCCAGCAGAACAAACAGTGCGAACACCGGGGAGCTGTTTTTT. It yields the protein CASRTNSANTGELFF. This rearrangement joins TRBV6-1 to TRBJ2-2; D gene unclear. The CDR3 extends over 15 amino acids. The germline V gene encodes CDR1 MNHNS and CDR2 SASEGT. Trimming took 6 bases from V and 0 from J, leaving 11 bases between them.

The CDR3 coding sequence is TGTGCCAGTAGTATCCCTCCGGGGAGGGACTATAATTCACCCCTCCACTTT. Protein product: CASSIPPGRDYNSPLHF. V gene TRBV19 combines with J gene TRBJ1-6; D uncertain. Germline V gene lookup returns CDR1 LNHDA and CDR2 SQIVND (reference sequence). The CDR3 runs to 17 residues. V was shortened by 3 bases and J by 3 bases, with 15 bases between the two germline ends.

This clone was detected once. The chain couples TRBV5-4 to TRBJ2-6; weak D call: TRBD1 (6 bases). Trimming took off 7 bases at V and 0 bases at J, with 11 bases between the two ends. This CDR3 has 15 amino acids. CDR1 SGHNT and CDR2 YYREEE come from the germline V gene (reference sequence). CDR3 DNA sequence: TGTGCCAGCCACACAGGGATCTCTGGGGCCAACGTCCTGACTTTC. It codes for CASHTGISGANVLTF.

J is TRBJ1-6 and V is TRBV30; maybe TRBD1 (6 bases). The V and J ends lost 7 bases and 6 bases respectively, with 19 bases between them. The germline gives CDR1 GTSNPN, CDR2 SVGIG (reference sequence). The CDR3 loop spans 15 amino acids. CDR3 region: CASLGGAATNSPLHF. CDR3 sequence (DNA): TGTGCCTCCCTCGGGGGGGCGGCGACTAATTCACCCCTCCACTTT.

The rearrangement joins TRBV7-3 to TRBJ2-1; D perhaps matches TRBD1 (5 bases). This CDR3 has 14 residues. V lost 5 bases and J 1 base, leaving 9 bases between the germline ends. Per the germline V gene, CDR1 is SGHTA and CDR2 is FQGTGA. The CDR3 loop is CASSQQGSYNEQFF. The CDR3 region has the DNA TGTGCCAGCAGCCAGCAGGGTTCCTACAATGAGCAGTTCTTC. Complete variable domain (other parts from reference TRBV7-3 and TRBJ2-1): GAGVSQTPSNKVTEKGKYVELRCDPISGHTALYWYRQSLGQGPEFLIYFQGTGAADDSGLPNDRFFAVRPEGSVSTLKIQRTERGDSAVYLCASSQQGSYNEQFFGPGTRLTVL.

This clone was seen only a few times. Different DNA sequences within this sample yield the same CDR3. This chain's CDR3 is CASSGGASGPSSYEQYF. The DNA for the CDR3 is TGCGCCAGCAGCGGCGGCGCTAGCGGGCCAAGCTCCTACGAGCAGTACTTC. This chain uses TRBV5-1 with TRBJ2-7; 8 bases are a match to TRBD2. Trimming at V came to 4 bases and at J to 0 bases, leaving 12 bases not matched to a gene. The CDR3 is 17 residues long. Germline V lookup: CDR1 SGHRS, CDR2 YFSETQ.

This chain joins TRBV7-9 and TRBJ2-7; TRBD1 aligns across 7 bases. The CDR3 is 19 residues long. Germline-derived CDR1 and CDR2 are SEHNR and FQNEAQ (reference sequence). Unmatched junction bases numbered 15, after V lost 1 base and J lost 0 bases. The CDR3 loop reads CASSLGGEGADKGSYEQYF. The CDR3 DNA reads TGTGCCAGCAGCTTAGGAGGAGAGGGGGCCGATAAAGGCTCCTACGAGCAGTACTTC.

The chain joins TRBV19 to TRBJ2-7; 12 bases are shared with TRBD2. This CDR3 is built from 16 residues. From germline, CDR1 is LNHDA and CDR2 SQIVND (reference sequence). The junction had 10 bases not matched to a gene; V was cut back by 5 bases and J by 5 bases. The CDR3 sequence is CASSDDPSGRANEQYF. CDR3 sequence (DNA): TGTGCCAGTAGTGACGACCCTAGCGGGAGGGCCAACGAGCAGTACTTC.

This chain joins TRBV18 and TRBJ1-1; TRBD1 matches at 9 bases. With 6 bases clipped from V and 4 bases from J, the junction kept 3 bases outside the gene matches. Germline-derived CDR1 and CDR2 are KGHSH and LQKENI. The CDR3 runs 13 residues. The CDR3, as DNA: TGTGCCAGCTCTCAGACAGGGGGCACTGAAGCTTTCTTT. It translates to CASSQTGGTEAFF.

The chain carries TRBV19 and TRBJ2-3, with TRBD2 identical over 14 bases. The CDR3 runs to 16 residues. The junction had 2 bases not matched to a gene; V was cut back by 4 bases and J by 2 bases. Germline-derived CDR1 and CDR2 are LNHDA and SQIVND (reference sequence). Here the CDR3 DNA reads TGTGCCAGTAGTAGGGGACTAGCGGGGGCCACAGATACGCAGTATTTT. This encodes CASSRGLAGATDTQYF.

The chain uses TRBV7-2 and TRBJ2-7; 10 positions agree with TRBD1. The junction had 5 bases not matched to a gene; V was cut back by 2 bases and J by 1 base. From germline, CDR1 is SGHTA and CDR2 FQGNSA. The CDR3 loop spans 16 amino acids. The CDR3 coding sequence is TGTGCCAGCAGCTTAATCGGGACAGGGGCATCCTACGAGCAGTACTTC. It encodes CASSLIGTGASYEQYF. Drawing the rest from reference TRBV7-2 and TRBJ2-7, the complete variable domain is GAGVSQSPSNKVTEKGKDVELRCDPISGHTALYWYRQSLGQGLEFLIYFQGNSAPDKSGLPSDRFSAERTGGSVSTLTIQRTQQEDSAVYLCASSLIGTGASYEQYFGPGTRLTVT.

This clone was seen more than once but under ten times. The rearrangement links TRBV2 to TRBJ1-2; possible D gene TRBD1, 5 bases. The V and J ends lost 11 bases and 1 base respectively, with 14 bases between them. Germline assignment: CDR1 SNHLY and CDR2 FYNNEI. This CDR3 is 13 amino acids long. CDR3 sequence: CAGTMTDNYGYTF. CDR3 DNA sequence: TGTGCCGGAACCATGACAGATAACTATGGCTACACCTTC. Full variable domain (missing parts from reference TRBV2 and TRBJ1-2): EPEVTQTPSHQVTQMGQEVILRCVPISNHLYFYWYRQILGQKVEFLVSFYNNEISEKSEIFDDQFSVERPDGSNFTLKIRSTKLEDSAMYFCAGTMTDNYGYTFGSGTRLTVV.

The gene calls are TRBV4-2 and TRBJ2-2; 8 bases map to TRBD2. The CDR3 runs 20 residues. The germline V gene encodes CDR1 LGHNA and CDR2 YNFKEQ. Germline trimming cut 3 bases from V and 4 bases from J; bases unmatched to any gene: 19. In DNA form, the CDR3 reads TGTGCCAGCAGCCACCTAAGCCTCGGGAGGGAAACTCCTTCCACCGGGGAGCTGTTTTTT. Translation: CASSHLSLGRETPSTGELFF.

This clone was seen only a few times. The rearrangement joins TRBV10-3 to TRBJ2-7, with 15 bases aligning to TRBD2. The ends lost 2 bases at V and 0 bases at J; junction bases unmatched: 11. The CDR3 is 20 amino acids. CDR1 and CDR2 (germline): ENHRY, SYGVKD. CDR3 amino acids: CAISEPPGLAGGSASYEQYF. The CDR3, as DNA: TGTGCCATCAGTGAGCCCCCGGGACTAGCGGGAGGCAGTGCCTCCTACGAGCAGTACTTC.